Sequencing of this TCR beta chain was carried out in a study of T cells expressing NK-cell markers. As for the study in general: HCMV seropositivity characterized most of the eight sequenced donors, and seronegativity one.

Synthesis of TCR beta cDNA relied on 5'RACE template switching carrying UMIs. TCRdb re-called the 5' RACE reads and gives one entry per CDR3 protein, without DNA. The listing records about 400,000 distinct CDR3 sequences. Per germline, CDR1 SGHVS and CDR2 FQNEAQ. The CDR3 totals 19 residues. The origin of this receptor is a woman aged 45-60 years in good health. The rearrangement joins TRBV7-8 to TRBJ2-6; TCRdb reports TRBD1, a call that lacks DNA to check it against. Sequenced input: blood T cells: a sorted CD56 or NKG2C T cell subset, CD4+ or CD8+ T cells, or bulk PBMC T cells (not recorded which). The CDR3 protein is CASSSPRTGRRSGANVLTF. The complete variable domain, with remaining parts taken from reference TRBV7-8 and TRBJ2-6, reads GAGVSQSPRYKVAKRGQDVALRCDPISGHVSLFWYQQALGQGPEFLTYFQNEAQLDKSGLPSDRFFAERPEGSVSTLKIQRTQQEDSAVYLCASSSPRTGRRSGANVLTFGAGSRLTVL.